The sequence of this T cell receptor (beta chain) was determined in a study of T cells in Graves' hyperthyroidism and ophthalmopathy. RNA transcripts were the template for amplifying TCR beta CDR3 regions. Carried out on the TCR CDR3, a first-round RT-PCR used the HTBI primer set. In TCRdb, the multiplex PCR reads were re-called with MiXCR into one record per CDR3 protein. The data show 540,000 or so distinct CDR3 sequences, with 15% to 18% seen just once and approximately 7.4% held by the top ten. Disease duration under 2 months; hyperthyroidism patients were aged 18 to 65. For the diagnoses, clinical symptoms, serum thyroxine and TRAb, thyroid ultrasound and orbital computed tomography were used. This clonotype appeared many times. Its antigen is not known. Study observations and caveats: Ophthalmopathy was model-predicted a median 6.5 months pre-onset.

The TCR was taken from a woman younger than 45 with Graves' hyperthyroidism. The specimen was blood.

The CDR3 nucleotides are TGCAGTGCTAGGCGGGAGGGCCCTCGCAATGAGCAGTTCTTC. It codes for CSARREGPRNEQFF. The chain employs TRBV20-1 and TRBJ2-1; 9 nucleotides line up with TRBD2. From germline, CDR1 is DFQATT and CDR2 SNEGSKA (reference sequence). Losses at the gene ends were 3 bases for V and 6 bases for J; bases not matched to a gene: 6. CDR3 length equals 14 residues.